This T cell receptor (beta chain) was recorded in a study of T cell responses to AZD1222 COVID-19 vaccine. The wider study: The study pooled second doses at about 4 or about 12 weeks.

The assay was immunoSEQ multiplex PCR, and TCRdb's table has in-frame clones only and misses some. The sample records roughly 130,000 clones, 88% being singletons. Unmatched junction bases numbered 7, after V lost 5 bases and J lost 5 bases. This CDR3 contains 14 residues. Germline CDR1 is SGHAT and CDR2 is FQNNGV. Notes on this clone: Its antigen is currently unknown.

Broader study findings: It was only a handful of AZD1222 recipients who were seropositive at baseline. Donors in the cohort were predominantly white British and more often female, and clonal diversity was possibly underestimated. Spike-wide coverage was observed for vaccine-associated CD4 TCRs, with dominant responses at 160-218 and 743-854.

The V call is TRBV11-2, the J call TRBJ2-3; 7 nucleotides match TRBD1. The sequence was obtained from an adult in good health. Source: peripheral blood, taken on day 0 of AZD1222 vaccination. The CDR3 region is CASSPDRERDTQYF. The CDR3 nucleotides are TGTGCCAGCAGCCCCGACAGGGAAAGAGATACGCAGTATTTT.